The clone carrying this TCR beta chain has only one observation. TRAV- and TRBV-specific primers primed first-strand cDNA, covering alpha and beta chains. The PCR that amplified TCRs ran for around 22 cycles, relying on a constant-region primer and a V-primer adapter. Each CDR3 protein gets one entry after TCRdb re-called the reads with MiXCR. The repertoire holds tens of thousands of distinct CDR3 sequences, with 18% as singletons. V gave up 6 bases and J gave up 2 bases, with 15 bases separating them. Germline loops: CDR1 LGHNT, CDR2 FRNRAP. This CDR3 has 15 amino acids. This record belongs to a study of low-dose radiotherapy and immunotherapy resistance in tumors. For the study at large: Cohort 2 was treated with 1 Gy per fraction every two weeks, amounting to 13 Gy across 26 weeks. Patients were treated with intravenous nivolumab at 240 mg every two weeks and were also dosed with ipilimumab at 1 mg/kg every six weeks. Cyclophosphamide was given intravenously at 200 mg/m2 every two weeks, and each dose came one day before radiation and immunotherapy.

Regarding time point: before trial treatment. Donors were given nivolumab, ipilimumab, aspirin, low-dose cyclophosphamide and low-dose radiotherapy. The material was PBMCs, obtained before treatment. This chain links TRBV12-5 with TRBJ2-3, with D hard to call. The clonotype originates from a male donor with prostate cancer. CDR3 sequence (DNA): TGTGCTAGTGGGCGTACTACAAGAATCACAGATACGCAGTATTTT. Protein product: CASGRTTRITDTQYF. The full variable domain, completed using reference TRBV12-5 and TRBJ2-3, is DARVTQTPRHKVTEMGQEVTMRCQPILGHNTVFWYRQTMMQGLELLAYFRNRAPLDDSGMPKDRFSAEMPDATLATLKIQPSEPRDSAVYFCASGRTTRITDTQYFGPGTRLTVL.